A selection of T cell receptor beta chains follows, all from one sample in a study of T-cell reconstitution after alpha-beta-depleted transplantation in children. Via MiXCR, TCRdb re-called the PCR reads, giving one row per CDR3 protein. This sample has about 1,000,000 distinct CDR3 sequences, with roughly 29% found just once. The sequencing used PBMCs, mostly from graft donor cells, collected 360 days after TCRalphabeta/CD19-depleted stem cell transplant. Receptors originate from a boy less than two years old who had a stem cell transplant for SCID, so the T cells may come from the graft donor. CDR3s include the opening cysteine and the closing phenylalanine or tryptophan. D genes are given only for firm matches. Clone sizes are given selectively: once, few, many, or a class where the clone is expanded.

TRBJ2-1 | TRBV20-1 | TRBD2 | NA | TGCAGTGCTAGAGGACTAGCGGGGGGCCTGTACAATGAGCAGTTCTTC | CSARGLAGGLYNEQFF
TRBJ1-1 | TRBV20-1 | NA | NA | TGCAGTGCCGAGGAAAGGGGTCGAGCTTTCTTT | CSAEERGRAFF
TRBJ1-1 | TRBV12-3/TRBV12-4 | NA | NA | TGTGCCAGCAGTTTAGGGGTACTGGCTTTCTTT | CASSLGVLAFF
TRBJ2-5 | TRBV12-3/TRBV12-4 | NA | NA | TGTGCCAGCAGTTCCGGGCACTTCGGGACCCAGTACTTC | CASSSGHFGTQYF
TRBJ2-3 | TRBV12-3/TRBV12-4 | NA | NA | TGTGCCAGCAGTTTATATGAGACAACTGATACGCAGTATTTT | CASSLYETTDTQYF
TRBJ1-5 | TRBV28 | NA | few | TGTGCCAGCAGCCTGATGGCAGGTGGCAATCAGCCCCAGCATTTT | CASSLMAGGNQPQHF
TRBJ2-5 | TRBV11-2 | NA | NA | TGTGCCAGCAGCTTAGGTCAGCGGGTCGGCGGGGAGACCCAGTACTTC | CASSLGQRVGGETQYF
TRBJ1-1 | TRBV5-1 | NA | few | TGCGCCAGCAGCTTTATTCTGGGATCGGAAGCTTTCTTT | CASSFILGSEAFF
TRBJ2-3 | TRBV18 | NA | few | TGTGCCAGCTCACCCCTCCCAGATACGCAGTATTTT | CASSPLPDTQYF
TRBJ2-7 | TRBV28 | NA | NA | TGTGCCAGCAGTACCGCAGAAGCCTACGAGCAGTACTTC | CASSTAEAYEQYF
TRBJ1-2 | TRBV4-3 | TRBD1 | NA | TGCGCCAGCAGCCAAGACCTTAACAGGGGACCTTTCTATGGCTACACCTTC | CASSQDLNRGPFYGYTF
TRBJ2-1 | TRBV27 | NA | few | TGTGCCAGCAGTTTAGGTGCAGGGTGGAATGAGCAGTTCTTC | CASSLGAGWNEQFF
TRBJ2-3 | TRBV7-6 | NA | few | TGTGCCAGCAGCCTTGACCGGGATGATGTCTCAGATACGCAGTATTTT | CASSLDRDDVSDTQYF
TRBJ2-3 | TRBV12-3/TRBV12-4 | TRBD2 | NA | TGTGCCAGCAGCATTACCAGGCGGGGGGGCCCCACAGATACGCAGTATTTT | CASSITRRGGPTDTQYF
TRBJ1-5 | TRBV5-6 | NA | few | TGTGCCAGCAGCACAGGGCCGGGGCAGCCCCAGCATTTT | CASSTGPGQPQHF
TRBJ2-1 | TRBV29-1 | NA | NA | TGCAGCGTTGAGTTGATGGCGGCCCACTACAATGAGCAGTTCTTC | CSVELMAAHYNEQFF
TRBJ1-2 | TRBV20-1 | TRBD1 | NA | TGCAGTGCTCATTTACCGGGACAGGGTTTTGGCTACACCTTC | CSAHLPGQGFGYTF
TRBJ2-1 | TRBV18 | NA | NA | TGTGCCAGCTCACCCCCCCAGCAGGCCTCCCTCAATGAGCAGTTCTTC | CASSPPQQASLNEQFF
TRBJ1-4 | TRBV9 | NA | NA | TGTGCCAGCAGCGTAGGTGGCGGAACTAATGAAAAACTGTTTTTT | CASSVGGGTNEKLFF
TRBJ2-3 | TRBV15 | TRBD2 | NA | TGTGCCACCAGCAGCGGGACTAGCGGGATCCTCACAGATACGCAGTATTTT | CATSSGTSGILTDTQYF
TRBJ2-3 | TRBV29-1 | NA | NA | TGCAGCGTTATAGCAGGGATTAGAGTTACGCAGTATTTT | CSVIAGIRVTQYF
TRBJ1-3 | TRBV7-6 | NA | few | TGTGCCAGCAGCCCCTCGGGCAGGGCTGGAAACACCATATATTTT | CASSPSGRAGNTIYF
TRBJ2-1 | TRBV10-3 | NA | few | TGTGCCATCAGTGCCGGGGGACAGCACTACAATGAGCAGTTCTTC | CAISAGGQHYNEQFF
TRBJ2-1 | TRBV5-6 | NA | few | TGTGCCAGCAGCTTTATTAGCGGTGAGGGCCTCTACAATGAGCAGTTCTTC | CASSFISGEGLYNEQFF
TRBJ1-5 | TRBV12-3/TRBV12-4 | TRBD1 | NA | TGTGCCAGCAGTTTGTCTCAGGGGGCGGGCAATCAGCCCCAGCATTTT | CASSLSQGAGNQPQHF
TRBJ1-3 | TRBV5-1 | TRBD1 | few | TGCGCCAGCAGCTTGGGGCAGGGGGCCACCATATATTTT | CASSLGQGATIYF
TRBJ1-5 | TRBV28 | TRBD1 | NA | TGTGCCAGCAGTTCACTCCTACAGGGGCAGCCCCAGCATTTT | CASSSLLQGQPQHF